The clone carrying this T cell receptor beta chain has only a few counts. This sample is part of a study of molecular identifiers for immune sequencing clone quantification. The CDR3 consists of 15 residues. Germline V CDR1 and CDR2: MNHEY, SVGEGT. The germline V and J ends were trimmed by 2 bases and 7 bases, with 18 bases remaining between them. From the PCR reads, TCRdb called clonotypes with MiXCR, one entry per CDR3 protein. The sample has more than 450,000 distinct CDR3 sequences; 25% are singletons. The source material was naive CD8+ T cells from blood, with Jurkat cell RNA spiked in. Specified subset: FACS-sorted CD8+CD4-CCR7+CD45RA+ naive T cells. V is TRBV6-2 or TRBV6-3 and J is TRBJ2-7, with D tentatively TRBD1 or TRBD2 (5 bases each). This TCR came from a human donor in good health. Some libraries in this study had Jurkat cell RNA spiked in. CDR3 sequence reads: CASSYDLGQGGEQYF. The CDR3 DNA reads TGTGCCAGCAGTTACGACCTGGGGCAGGGCGGGGAGCAGTACTTC.